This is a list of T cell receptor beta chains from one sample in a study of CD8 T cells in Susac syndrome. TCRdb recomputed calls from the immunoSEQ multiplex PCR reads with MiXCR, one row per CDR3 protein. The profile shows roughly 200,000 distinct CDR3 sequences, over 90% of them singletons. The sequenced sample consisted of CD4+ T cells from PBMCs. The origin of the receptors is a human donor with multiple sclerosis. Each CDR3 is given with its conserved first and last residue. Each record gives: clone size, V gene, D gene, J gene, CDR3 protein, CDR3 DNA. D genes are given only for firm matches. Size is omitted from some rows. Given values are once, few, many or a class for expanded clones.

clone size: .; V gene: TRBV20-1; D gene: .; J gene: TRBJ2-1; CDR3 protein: CSASDPDNEQFF; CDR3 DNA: TGCAGTGCTAGTGACCCCGACAATGAGCAGTTCTTC
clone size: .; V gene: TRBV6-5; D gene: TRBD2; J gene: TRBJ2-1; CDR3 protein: CASRITSGAYNEQFF; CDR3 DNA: TGTGCCAGCAGGATAACTAGCGGGGCCTACAATGAGCAGTTCTTC
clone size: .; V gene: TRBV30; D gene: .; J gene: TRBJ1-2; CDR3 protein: CAWSVTLNYGYTF; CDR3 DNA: TGTGCCTGGAGTGTAACGCTAAACTATGGCTACACCTTC
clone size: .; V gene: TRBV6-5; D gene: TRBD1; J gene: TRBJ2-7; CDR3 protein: CASSRGQGEQYF; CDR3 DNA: TGTGCCAGCAGTCGGGGACAGGGCGAGCAGTACTTC
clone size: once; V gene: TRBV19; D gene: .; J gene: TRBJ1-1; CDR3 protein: CASSIEGDTEAFF; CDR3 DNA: TGTGCCAGTAGTATAGAAGGGGACACTGAAGCTTTCTTT
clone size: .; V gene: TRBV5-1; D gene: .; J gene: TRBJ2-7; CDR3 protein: CASSYSGTYYEQYF; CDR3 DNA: TGCGCCAGCAGCTACTCCGGGACCTACTACGAGCAGTACTTC
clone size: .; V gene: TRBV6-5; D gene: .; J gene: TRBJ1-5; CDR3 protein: CASSTGRGDQPQHF; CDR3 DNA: TGTGCCAGCAGTACCGGACGGGGGGACCAGCCCCAGCATTTT
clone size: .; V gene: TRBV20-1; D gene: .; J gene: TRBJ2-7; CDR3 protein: CSARYRNYEQYF; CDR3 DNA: TGCAGTGCTAGATACAGGAACTACGAGCAGTACTTC
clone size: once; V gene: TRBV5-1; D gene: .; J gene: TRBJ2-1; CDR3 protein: CASSLDATGRMNEQFF; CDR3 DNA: TGCGCCAGCAGCTTGGATGCGACAGGGAGGATGAATGAGCAGTTCTTC
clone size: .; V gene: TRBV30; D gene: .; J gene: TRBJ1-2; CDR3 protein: CAWSQAMQGYGYTF; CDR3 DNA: TGTGCCTGGAGTCAGGCTATGCAGGGCTATGGCTACACCTTC
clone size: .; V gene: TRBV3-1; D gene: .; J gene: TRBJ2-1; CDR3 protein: CASSQDSTSYEQFF; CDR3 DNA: TGTGCCAGCAGCCAAGATAGCACTAGCTATGAGCAGTTCTTC
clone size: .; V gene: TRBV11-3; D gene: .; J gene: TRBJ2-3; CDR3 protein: CASSLGAPGDTQYF; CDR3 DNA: TGTGCCAGCAGCTTAGGGGCCCCGGGAGATACGCAGTATTTT
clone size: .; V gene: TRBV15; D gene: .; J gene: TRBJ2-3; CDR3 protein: CATSRVPRADTQYF; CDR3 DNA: TGTGCCACCAGCAGAGTCCCGAGGGCAGATACGCAGTATTTT
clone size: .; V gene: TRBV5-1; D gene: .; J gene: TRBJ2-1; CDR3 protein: CASSLESPASSYNEQFF; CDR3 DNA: TGCGCCAGCAGCTTGGAATCCCCGGCGAGCTCCTACAATGAGCAGTTCTTC
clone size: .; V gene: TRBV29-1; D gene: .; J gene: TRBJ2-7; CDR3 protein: CSVADRTNYEQYF; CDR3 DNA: TGCAGCGTTGCGGACAGAACGAACTACGAGCAGTACTTC
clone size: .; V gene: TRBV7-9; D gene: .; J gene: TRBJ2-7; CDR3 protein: CASGRGPTYEQYF; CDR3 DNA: TGTGCCAGCGGAAGGGGACCGACCTACGAGCAGTACTTC
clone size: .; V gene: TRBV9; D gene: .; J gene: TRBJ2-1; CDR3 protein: CASSVIGKDWNEQFF; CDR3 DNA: TGTGCCAGCAGCGTAATCGGGAAGGACTGGAATGAGCAGTTCTTC
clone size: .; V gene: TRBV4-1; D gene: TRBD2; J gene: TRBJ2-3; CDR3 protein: CASSSPPRGGLTDTQYF; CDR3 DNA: TGCGCCAGCAGCTCCCCCCCGCGGGGGGGCCTCACCGATACGCAGTATTTT